This T cell receptor beta chain was sequenced in a study of T cell repertoires in cytomegalovirus infection. For the study at large: Indications of both CMV infection and matching HLA type were provided by public TCR beta signatures.

One entry per CDR3 protein, called by TCRdb with MiXCR from the reads. The sample has under 350,000 distinct CDR3 sequences, 8% to 10% seen once. The sequenced material came from PBMCs. This receptor was taken from a human donor in good health (CMV status not recorded). Some clones in this sample may be carry-over from other donors' samples.

The CDR3 DNA is TGTGCCAGCAGCAAACAGGGGGGGGCTGGGGCCAACGTCCTGACTTTC. It encodes CASSKQGGAGANVLTF. The chain is built from TRBV27 and TRBJ2-6, with D perhaps TRBD1 (8 bases). Germline loops: CDR1 MNHEY, CDR2 SMNVEV (reference sequence). Trimming shortened V by 6 bases and J by 2 bases, and 14 bases separated the two germline ends. This CDR3 has 16 residues.